This T cell receptor beta chain was retrieved from a study of blood T cell repertoires in COVID-19. This clone was counted a single time. Germline V gives CDR1 MDHEN, CDR2 SYDVKM. V trimming: 8 bases; J trimming: 5 bases; junction bases outside the gene matches: 13. The CDR3 sequence is 15 residues long. Original analysis: Counts of nucleated cells, estimated from reference gene primer amplification, were obtained. The assay was immunoSEQ multiplex PCR, and TCRdb's table has in-frame clones only and misses some. V, J and clone size derive from that table, while D and trimming were established from the DNA sequence. The sample lists roughly 100,000 clones, approximately 77% occurring once.

The receptor comes from a woman of 80 years or more with acute or convalescent COVID-19. What was sequenced was peripheral blood. V usage is TRBV28 and J usage is TRBJ2-3, with 7 bases lining up with TRBD2. The CDR3 region has the DNA TGTGCCAGCCAAACGGGGGGTATTATAGGAGATACGCAGTATTTT. Its translation is CASQTGGIIGDTQYF.